Listed below are T cell receptor beta chains from one sample, sequenced in a study of patients and donors after allogeneic stem cell transplantation. TCRdb reanalysed the RT-PCR reads using MiXCR and keeps one entry per CDR3 protein. The top ten clones hold over 6% of a sample with approximately 410,000 distinct CDR3 sequences, roughly 17% of them seen once. The sequenced sample was blood, either unsorted or a sorted T cell fraction (not recorded which). Source of these receptors: a human donor who was either an allogeneic HSCT recipient or a stem cell or donor lymphocyte infusion donor (not recorded which). It is not recorded whose cells these are; they may come from a transplant donor. Both conserved end residues are part of each CDR3. The D gene is left open where the match is weak. Only part of the rows carry a size: once, few, many, or a class if the clone is expanded.

clone size	D gene	V gene	CDR3 length	J gene	CDR3 protein	CDR3 DNA
few	TRBD2	TRBV6-2/TRBV6-3	15	TRBJ2-2	CASSWASGKSGELFF	TGTGCCAGCTCTTGGGCTAGCGGGAAATCCGGGGAGCTGTTTTTT
few	.	TRBV3-1	16	TRBJ2-5	CASSQDGGQGQETQYF	TGTGCCAGCAGCCAAGATGGGGGGCAGGGCCAAGAGACCCAGTACTTC
.	TRBD1	TRBV7-6	15	TRBJ1-3	CASSLGQGRRNTIYF	TGTGCCAGCAGCTTAGGACAGGGGAGGAGAAACACCATATATTTT
.	.	TRBV29-1	11	TRBJ2-3	CSTRDILTQYF	TGCAGCACCCGGGACATTCTTACGCAGTATTTT
.	.	TRBV12-3/TRBV12-4	16	TRBJ1-2	CASSLGGSGVNYGYTF	TGTGCCAGCAGTTTAGGAGGATCAGGGGTTAACTATGGCTACACCTTC
.	.	TRBV19	16	TRBJ1-5	CASRRQNKGEHQPQHF	TGTGCCAGTCGGCGGCAGAATAAGGGGGAACATCAGCCCCAGCATTTT
.	.	TRBV7-9	14	TRBJ2-1	CASSPGPVSNEQFF	TGTGCCAGCAGCCCTGGACCCGTATCCAATGAGCAGTTCTTC
few	.	TRBV24-1	16	TRBJ2-3	CATSDASLASTDTQYF	TGTGCCACCAGTGATGCGAGTCTAGCCAGCACAGATACGCAGTATTTT
.	TRBD1	TRBV12-3/TRBV12-4	15	TRBJ2-2	CASSFWTGGTGELFF	TGTGCCAGCAGTTTTTGGACAGGGGGCACCGGGGAGCTGTTTTTT
.	.	TRBV24-1	15	TRBJ2-3	CATSPLGGVTDTQYF	TGTGCCACCAGTCCCTTAGGGGGAGTAACAGATACGCAGTATTTT
few	.	TRBV3-1	13	TRBJ1-2	CASSASEDYGYTF	TGTGCCAGCAGCGCATCGGAGGACTATGGCTACACCTTC